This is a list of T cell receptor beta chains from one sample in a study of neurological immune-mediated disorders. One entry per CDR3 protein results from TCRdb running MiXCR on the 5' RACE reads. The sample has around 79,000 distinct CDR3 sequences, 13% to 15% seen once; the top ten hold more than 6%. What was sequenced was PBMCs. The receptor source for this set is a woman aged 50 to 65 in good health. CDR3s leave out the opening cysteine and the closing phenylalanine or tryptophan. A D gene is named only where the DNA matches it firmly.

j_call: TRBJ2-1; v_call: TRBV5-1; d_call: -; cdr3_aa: ASSPGMRNEQF
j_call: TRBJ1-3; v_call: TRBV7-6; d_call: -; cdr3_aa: ASSIDEYSGNTIY
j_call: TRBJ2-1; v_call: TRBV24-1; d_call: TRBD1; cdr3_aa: ATSARDSEQF
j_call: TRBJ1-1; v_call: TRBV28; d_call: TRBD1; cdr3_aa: ASSQTGTGEVGTEAF
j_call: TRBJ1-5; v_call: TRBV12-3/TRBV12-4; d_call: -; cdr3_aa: ASSGTAIINQPQH
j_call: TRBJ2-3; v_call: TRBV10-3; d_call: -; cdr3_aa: AISESSTDTQY
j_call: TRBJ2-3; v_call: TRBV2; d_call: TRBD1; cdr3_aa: ASRWTGATDTQY
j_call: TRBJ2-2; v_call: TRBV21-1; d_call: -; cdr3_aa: ASSALPTGTRNTGELF
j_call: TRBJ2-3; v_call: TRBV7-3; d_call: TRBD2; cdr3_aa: ASSPRGGSADTQY
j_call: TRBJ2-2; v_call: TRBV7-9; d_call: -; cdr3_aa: ASSLKRVSGTGELF
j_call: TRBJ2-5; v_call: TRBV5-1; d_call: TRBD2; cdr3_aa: ASSALAGGPEETQY
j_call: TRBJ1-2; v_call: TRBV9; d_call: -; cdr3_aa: ASSPEGGRGYT
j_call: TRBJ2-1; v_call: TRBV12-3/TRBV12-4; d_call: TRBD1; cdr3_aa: ASTLGRGFSGTGLNEQF
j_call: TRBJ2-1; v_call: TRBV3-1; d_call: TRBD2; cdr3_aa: ASSRRTSGAGGEQF
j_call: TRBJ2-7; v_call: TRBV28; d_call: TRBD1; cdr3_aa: ASSLIGTVEQY
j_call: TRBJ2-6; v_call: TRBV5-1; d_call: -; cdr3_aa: ASSFRQMSGANVLT
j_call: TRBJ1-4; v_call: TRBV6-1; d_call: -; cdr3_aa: ASSQEGGWTAEKLF
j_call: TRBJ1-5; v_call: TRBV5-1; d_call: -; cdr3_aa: ASKKGQRPNQPQH
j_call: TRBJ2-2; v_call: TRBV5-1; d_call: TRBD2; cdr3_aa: ASSAGEGLDTGELF
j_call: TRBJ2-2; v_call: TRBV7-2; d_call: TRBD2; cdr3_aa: ASSLGLAGGSGELF
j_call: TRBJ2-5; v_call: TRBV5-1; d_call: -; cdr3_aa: ASSLIPGEEETQY
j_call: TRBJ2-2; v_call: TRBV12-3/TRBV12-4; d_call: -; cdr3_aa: ASSLELSPWMELF